The next 10 T cell receptor beta chains were all read from a single sample in a study of blood T cell repertoires in COVID-19. Some clones are missing from TCRdb's copy, which holds only in-frame ones; the method was immunoSEQ multiplex PCR. This table has over 250,000 clones, around 90% appearing once. The source material was peripheral blood. The receptor set was obtained from a man aged 50-59 years with acute or convalescent COVID-19.

This clone was counted only a few times. The gene calls are TRBV2 and TRBJ1-3, with D possibly TRBD1 on 6 matching bases. The CDR3 loop spans 14 amino acids. Trimming cost V 8 bases and J 3 bases, with 14 bases left between them. CDR1 and CDR2 (germline): SNHLY, FYNNEI. CDR3 amino acids: CASEQDSIGNTIYF. For the CDR3, the DNA is TGTGCCAGCGAGCAGGACAGTATTGGAAACACCATATATTTT.

This sequence joins TRBV10-2 and TRBJ1-5, with TRBD1 identical over 8 bases. V trimming: 6 bases; J trimming: 3 bases; junction bases outside the gene matches: 7. Germline CDR1 reads WSHSY; CDR2 reads SAAADI. This CDR3 has 15 residues. The CDR3 DNA follows: TGCGCCAGCAGAAAGGGACAGGCGAACAATCAGCCCCAGCATTTT. Translation gives CASRKGQANNQPQHF.

The chain is built from TRBV2 and TRBJ1-4, with no clear D. The CDR3 has 16 amino acids. The germline gives CDR1 SNHLY, CDR2 FYNNEI. V shed 4 bases and J shed 0 bases, with 12 bases lying between them. The DNA of the CDR3 is TGTGCCAGCAGTGTCAATGTGAGGCCAACTAATGAAAAACTGTTTTTT. Translating gives CASSVNVRPTNEKLFF.

The genes are TRBV4-1 and TRBJ2-1; 11 bases fit TRBD1. CDR1 MGHRA and CDR2 YSYEKL come from the germline V gene. J gave up 4 bases and V 8 bases, and 4 bases lay outside the gene matches. This CDR3 has 14 residues. The DNA of the CDR3 is TGCGCCAGCGCCCGGGACAGGGGGTACAATGAGCAGTTCTTC. This encodes CASARDRGYNEQFF.

The V and J genes are TRBV30 and TRBJ1-1; D unresolved. V dropped 2 bases and J dropped 3 bases, with 13 bases sitting between them. The length of the CDR3 is 14 residues. Germline V gene data show CDR1 as GTSNPN and CDR2 as SVGIG (reference sequence). The CDR3 here is CAWSYGLRHTEAFF. The DNA for the CDR3 is TGTGCCTGGAGTTACGGTCTCCGCCACACTGAAGCTTTCTTT.

The chain employs TRBV11-2 and TRBJ1-2; TRBD1 is a possible D gene (5 bases). Germline values: CDR1 SGHAT, CDR2 FQNNGV. There are 14 residues in the CDR3. Trimming took 4 bases from V and 4 from J, leaving 13 bases between them. The CDR3 here is CASSWTGGFYGYTF. The CDR3 region has the DNA TGTGCCAGCAGCTGGACCGGGGGATTCTATGGCTACACCTTC. The variable domain in full, completed from reference TRBV11-2 and TRBJ1-2, reads EAGVAQSPRYKIIEKRQSVAFWCNPISGHATLYWYQQILGQGPKLLIQFQNNGVVDDSQLPKDRFSAERLKGVDSTLKIQPAKLEDSAVYLCASSWTGGFYGYTFGSGTRLTVV.

The J gene is TRBJ2-1, the V gene TRBV5-5, with 7 bases identical to TRBD2. V shed 0 bases and J 9 bases; nucleotides not matched to a gene: 9. The CDR3 consists of 15 residues. Germline V CDR1 and CDR2: SGHKS, YYEKEE (reference sequence). DNA for the CDR3: TGTGCCAGCAGCTTGGAGAGCGGGGTTGGGGGTGAGCAGTTCTTC. Amino acids: CASSLESGVGGEQFF.

The chain uses TRBV19 and TRBJ1-2; TRBD1 aligns across 12 bases. J was trimmed by 2 bases and V by 3 bases; bases with no gene match: 7. This CDR3 has 17 amino acids. The germline V gene has CDR1 LNHDA and CDR2 SQIVND (reference sequence). CDR3 in amino acids: CASSMRGTGGPNYGYTF. The CDR3 region has the DNA TGTGCCAGTAGTATGAGGGGGACAGGGGGCCCCAACTATGGCTACACCTTC.

The chain links TRBV18 to TRBJ2-2; 7 nucleotides line up with TRBD1. Germline values: CDR1 KGHSH, CDR2 LQKENI. The length of the CDR3 is 16 residues. The V segment lost 3 bases and the J segment 4 bases; nucleotides outside the gene matches: 8. In DNA, the CDR3 is TGTGCCAGCTCACCCCCGACAGGGAGAACCACCGGGGAGCTGTTTTTT. Its translation is CASSPPTGRTTGELFF. The full variable domain, its missing parts supplied by reference TRBV18 and TRBJ2-2, is NAGVMQNPRHLVRRRGQEARLRCSPMKGHSHVYWYRQLPEEGLKFMVYLQKENIIDESGMPKERFSAEFPKEGPSILRIQQVVRGDSAAYFCASSPPTGRTTGELFFGEGSRLTVL.

The chain uses TRBV18 and TRBJ1-1, with TRBD1 matching over 7 bases. Unmatched junction bases numbered 11, after V lost 6 bases and J lost 4 bases. This CDR3 is 15 amino acids long. Germline loops: CDR1 KGHSH, CDR2 LQKENI. The CDR3 DNA follows: TGTGCCAGCTCTCCGAAGGGGGCGTACGGCACTGAAGCTTTCTTT. Translation: CASSPKGAYGTEAFF.